Listed below are T cell receptor beta chains from one sample, sequenced in a study of T cell repertoires in cytomegalovirus infection. These TCRs' antigens remain unknown. TCRdb reprocessed the reads via MiXCR and lists one record per CDR3 protein. This sample has 200,000 to 250,000 distinct CDR3 sequences, with around 35% found just once. The sample here was CD8+ T cells from cultured PBMCs, taken from culture after CMV antigen stimulation. Receptor source: a human donor in good health (CMV status not recorded). Some clones in this sample may be carry-over from other donors' samples. Each CDR3 is given with its conserved first and last residue. A D gene is named only where the DNA matches it firmly. Only some rows state a clone size, as once, few, many or a class for expanded clones.

-	-	TRBV12-3/TRBV12-4	TRBJ1-1	TGTGCCAGCAGCATCTCAGGGACGGGGGGCACTGAAGCTTTCTTT	CASSISGTGGTEAFF
-	-	TRBV19	TRBJ1-2	TGTGCCAGTTTTTCTTTGGACGACTATGGCTACACCTTC	CASFSLDDYGYTF
TRBD2	-	TRBV28	TRBJ2-2	TGTGCCAGCAGTTACCCCCTAGCGGGAGGGACCACCGGGGAGCTGTTTTTT	CASSYPLAGGTTGELFF
-	many	TRBV11-2	TRBJ1-1	TGTGCCACCGGGGAGGGAGACACTGAAGCTTTCTTT	CATGEGDTEAFF
-	-	TRBV19	TRBJ1-1	TGTGCCAGCCGAAGCATCAGGGGAGATGAGTACGCTGAAGCTTTCTTT	CASRSIRGDEYAEAFF
TRBD1	-	TRBV5-1	TRBJ2-1	TGCGCCAGCAGCTTGAACGGACAGGGGGTCAATGAGCAGTTCTTC	CASSLNGQGVNEQFF
-	few	TRBV9	TRBJ1-1	TGTGCCAGCAGGGGGGCAGCCAACACTGAAGCTTTCTTT	CASRGAANTEAFF
-	-	TRBV15	TRBJ2-7	TGTGCCACCAGCACCCGGACAGTCTCCTACGAGCAGTACTTC	CATSTRTVSYEQYF
-	-	TRBV27	TRBJ2-2	TGTGCCAGCAGCCCTGTGGCAGGGCCCGGGGAGCTGTTTTTT	CASSPVAGPGELFF
-	few	TRBV19	TRBJ1-5	TGTGCCAGTAGTATCGGCGCTCAGCCCCAGCATTTT	CASSIGAQPQHF
-	-	TRBV7-6	TRBJ2-3	TGTGCCAGCAGCCGAGACAACACAGATACGCAGTATTTT	CASSRDNTDTQYF
-	-	TRBV7-4	TRBJ2-1	TGTGCCAGCAGCTTACTTTCAGGGGTAGGGAATGAGCAGTTCTTC	CASSLLSGVGNEQFF
TRBD1	-	TRBV6-1	TRBJ1-5	TGTGCCAGCAGTCGACAGGGGCATCAGCCCCAGCATTTT	CASSRQGHQPQHF
-	many	TRBV6-1	TRBJ1-1	TGTGCCAGCAGTTATGGACAGAACACTGAAGCTTTCTTT	CASSYGQNTEAFF
-	-	TRBV20-1	TRBJ1-5	TGCAGTGCTACGAGAGGCAGGCTTGGGCAGCCCCAGCATTTT	CSATRGRLGQPQHF
-	once	TRBV7-4	TRBJ2-3	TGTGCCAGCAGCTCCCTCCCCCTAGATAGCACAGATACGCAGTATTTT	CASSSLPLDSTDTQYF
-	-	TRBV6-1	TRBJ1-5	TGTGCCAGCTATACAGGGAAGGGACAGCCCCAGCATTTT	CASYTGKGQPQHF
TRBD1	-	TRBV9	TRBJ1-2	TGTGCCAGCAGCGCGGGACAGAACCCCTTCAACTATGGCTACACCTTC	CASSAGQNPFNYGYTF
TRBD1	-	TRBV10-2	TRBJ2-1	TGCGCCAGCATTTGGGGACAGGGAGGAAATGAGCAGTTCTTC	CASIWGQGGNEQFF
TRBD1	-	TRBV11-3	TRBJ2-1	TGTGCCAGCAGCCAAAGACAGGGGATTTACAATGAGCAGTTCTTC	CASSQRQGIYNEQFF
-	-	TRBV10-3	TRBJ2-2	TGTGCCATAAGCGCGACAGTGCATTGGGGACAACCCGGGGAGCTGTTTTTT	CAISATVHWGQPGELFF
-	once	TRBV29-1	TRBJ1-2	TGCAGCGTTGAACCTAAATACCCCATCTATGGCTACACCTTC	CSVEPKYPIYGYTF
-	few	TRBV27	TRBJ2-5	TGTGCCAGCAGTTTATCGCCCTCGGTGGCCCAGTACTTC	CASSLSPSVAQYF
-	-	TRBV3-1	TRBJ2-2	TGTGCCAGCAGCCCCGAGGGCCTTTCGACCGGGGAGCTGTTTTTT	CASSPEGLSTGELFF
-	-	TRBV12-3/TRBV12-4	TRBJ2-5	TGTGCCAGCAGTTTAAGGGGGTATCAAGAGACCCAGTACTTC	CASSLRGYQETQYF
-	-	TRBV12-5	TRBJ1-2	TGTGCTAGTGGTTACAGCAACTATGGCTACACCTTC	CASGYSNYGYTF
TRBD2	-	TRBV11-2	TRBJ2-7	TGTGCCAGCAGCTTAGAGGCTAGCGGGAACTACGAGCAGTACTTC	CASSLEASGNYEQYF
TRBD2	few	TRBV7-9	TRBJ2-3	TGTGCCAGCAGCTTGAGAAGCGGGGCCAGTACAGATACGCAGTATTTT	CASSLRSGASTDTQYF
TRBD2	-	TRBV12-3/TRBV12-4	TRBJ2-1	TGTGCCAGCAGTTTCGCGCGGGGGGGCGTTGATGAGCAGTTCTTC	CASSFARGGVDEQFF
TRBD1	-	TRBV19	TRBJ1-5	TGTGCCAGTTCAACAGGGGTCCAGCCCCAGCATTTT	CASSTGVQPQHF
-	-	TRBV11-2	TRBJ2-3	TGTGCCAGCAGCTTAGCTAACAGGTTCATGACAGATACGCAGTATTTT	CASSLANRFMTDTQYF
-	-	TRBV11-2	TRBJ1-1	TGTGCCAGCAGCTCTGTCGACACTGAAGCTTTCTTT	CASSSVDTEAFF
-	few	TRBV19	TRBJ1-5	TGTGCCAGTAGTATAGATCACGAGGTCCTAAGGCCCCAGCATTTT	CASSIDHEVLRPQHF
TRBD1	-	TRBV27	TRBJ1-5	TGTGCCAGCAGTTCGGGACAGGGCCAGCCCCAGCATTTT	CASSSGQGQPQHF
TRBD2	many	TRBV7-8	TRBJ2-5	TGTGCGGGAGGTGGAGGACTAGCGTCAGAGACCCAGTACTTC	CAGGGGLASETQYF
-	few	TRBV6-2/TRBV6-3	TRBJ2-7	TGTGCCAGCAGTTACCCTCTAACGGGAGCTCCCTACGAGCAGTACTTC	CASSYPLTGAPYEQYF
-	-	TRBV7-6	TRBJ2-7	TGTGCCAGCAGCTTATTCGGGGCAGAAGAGTCGCACGAGCAGTACTTC	CASSLFGAEESHEQYF
TRBD2	few	TRBV2	TRBJ2-1	TGTGCCAGCAGTGGGACTAGCGGGGTCTATGAGCAGTTCTTC	CASSGTSGVYEQFF
TRBD2	few	TRBV7-2	TRBJ2-3	TGTGCCAGCAGCTTAGCTCCTACTCTAGCGGGGTACGACGGAGATACGCAGTATTTT	CASSLAPTLAGYDGDTQYF